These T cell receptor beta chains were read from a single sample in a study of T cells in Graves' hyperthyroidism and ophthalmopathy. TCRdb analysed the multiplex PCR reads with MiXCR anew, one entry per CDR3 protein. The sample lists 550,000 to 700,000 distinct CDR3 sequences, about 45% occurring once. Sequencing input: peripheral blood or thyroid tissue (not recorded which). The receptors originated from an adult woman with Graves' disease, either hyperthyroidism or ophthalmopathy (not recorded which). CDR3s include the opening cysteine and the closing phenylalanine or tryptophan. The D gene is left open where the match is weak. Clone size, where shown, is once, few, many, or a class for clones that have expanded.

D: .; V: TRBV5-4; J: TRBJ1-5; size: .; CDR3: CASSVGVRPQHF; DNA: TGTGCCAGCAGCGTCGGTGTTCGGCCCCAGCATTTT
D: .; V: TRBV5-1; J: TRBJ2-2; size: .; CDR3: CAGSEAWGVGELFF; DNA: TGCGCCGGCAGTGAAGCTTGGGGTGTCGGGGAGCTGTTTTTT
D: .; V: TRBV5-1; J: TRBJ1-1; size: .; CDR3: CASSPPGAEAFF; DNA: TGCGCCAGCAGCCCCCCGGGGGCTGAAGCTTTCTTT
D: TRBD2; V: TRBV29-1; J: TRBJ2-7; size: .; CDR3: CSVPAERDLAYEQYF; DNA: TGCAGCGTCCCGGCGGAGCGGGACCTCGCCTACGAGCAGTACTTC
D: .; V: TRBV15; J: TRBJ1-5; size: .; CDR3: CATSRAGPYSNQPQHF; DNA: TGTGCCACCAGCAGAGCGGGACCTTATAGCAATCAGCCCCAGCATTTT
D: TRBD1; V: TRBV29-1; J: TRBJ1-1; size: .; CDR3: CSVEWTGNTEAFF; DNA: TGCAGCGTTGAATGGACAGGGAACACTGAAGCTTTCTTT
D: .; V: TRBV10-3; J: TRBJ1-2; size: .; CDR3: CAISRRWGSGYTF; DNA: TGTGCCATCAGTCGACGTTGGGGGAGCGGCTACACCTTC
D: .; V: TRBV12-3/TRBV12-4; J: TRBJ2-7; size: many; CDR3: CASSFMGSYEQYF; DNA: TGTGCCAGCAGTTTTATGGGCTCCTACGAGCAGTACTTC
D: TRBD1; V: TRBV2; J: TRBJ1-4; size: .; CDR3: CASSQDRGGEKLFF; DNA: TGTGCCAGCAGTCAAGACAGGGGTGGTGAAAAACTGTTTTTT
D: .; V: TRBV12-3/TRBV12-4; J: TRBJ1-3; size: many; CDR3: CASSRQDEPRNTIYF; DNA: TGTGCCAGCAGCCGACAGGACGAGCCGCGAAACACCATATATTTT
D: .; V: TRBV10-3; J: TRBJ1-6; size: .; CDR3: CAISESTRGLSLHF; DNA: TGTGCCATCAGTGAGTCGACACGCGGTTTGTCCCTCCACTTT
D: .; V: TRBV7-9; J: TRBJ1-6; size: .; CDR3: CASSPRVGVSPLHF; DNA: TGTGCCAGCAGCCCGCGGGTAGGGGTTTCACCCCTCCACTTT
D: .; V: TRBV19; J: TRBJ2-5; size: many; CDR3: CASSIEARFQTQYF; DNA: TGTGCCAGTAGTATAGAGGCTAGGTTTCAGACCCAGTACTTC
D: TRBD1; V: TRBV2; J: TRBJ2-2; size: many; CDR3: CASRGQTSNTGELFF; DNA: TGTGCCAGCAGGGGACAGACCTCAAACACCGGGGAGCTGTTTTTT
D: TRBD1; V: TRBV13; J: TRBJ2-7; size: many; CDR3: CASSFPGQPYEQYF; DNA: TGTGCCAGCAGCTTCCCGGGACAGCCCTACGAGCAGTACTTC
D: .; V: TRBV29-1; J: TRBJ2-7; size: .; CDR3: CSVESPYEQYF; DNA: TGCAGCGTTGAATCCCCCTACGAGCAGTACTTC
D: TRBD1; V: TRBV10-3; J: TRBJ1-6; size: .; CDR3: CAIRRDRGNGWNSPLHF; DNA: TGTGCCATCAGGAGGGACAGGGGAAATGGGTGGAATTCACCCCTCCACTTT
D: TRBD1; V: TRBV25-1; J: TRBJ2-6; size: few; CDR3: CASGMDRGESGANVLTF; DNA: TGTGCCAGCGGAATGGACAGGGGAGAATCTGGGGCCAACGTCCTGACTTTC
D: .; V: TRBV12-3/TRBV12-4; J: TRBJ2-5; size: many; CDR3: CASTQWDLGKETQYF; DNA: TGTGCCAGCACCCAATGGGACTTGGGTAAAGAGACCCAGTACTTC
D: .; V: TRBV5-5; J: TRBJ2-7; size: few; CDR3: CASSPHLEQYF; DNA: TGTGCCAGCAGCCCCCATCTCGAGCAGTACTTC
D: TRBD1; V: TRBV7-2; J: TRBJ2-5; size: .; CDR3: CASSPGQGAQETQYF; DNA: TGTGCCAGCAGTCCGGGACAGGGGGCCCAAGAGACCCAGTACTTC
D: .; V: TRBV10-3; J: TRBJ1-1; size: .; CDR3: CAIRQTMNTEAFF; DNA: TGTGCCATCAGGCAGACGATGAACACTGAAGCTTTCTTT
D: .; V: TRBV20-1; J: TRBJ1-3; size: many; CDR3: CSARRSGLLSGNTIYF; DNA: TGCAGTGCTAGAAGGTCGGGACTCCTCTCTGGAAACACCATATATTTT
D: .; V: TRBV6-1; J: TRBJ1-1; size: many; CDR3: CASSALLDTEAFF; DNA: TGTGCCAGCAGTGCGTTGTTGGACACTGAAGCTTTCTTT
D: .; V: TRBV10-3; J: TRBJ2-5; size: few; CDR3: CAISESQYF; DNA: TGTGCCATCAGTGAGTCCCAGTACTTC
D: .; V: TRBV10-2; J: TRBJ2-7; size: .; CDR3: CASSEVIHEQYF; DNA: TGCGCCAGCAGTGAGGTCATCCACGAGCAGTACTTC
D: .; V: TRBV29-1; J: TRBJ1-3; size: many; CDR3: CSVLRDTHSGNTIYF; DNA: TGCAGCGTGCTCCGGGACACCCACTCTGGAAACACCATATATTTT
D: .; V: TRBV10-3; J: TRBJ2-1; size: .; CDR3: CAISESSGSEQFF; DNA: TGTGCCATCAGTGAGTCTTCCGGAAGTGAGCAGTTCTTC
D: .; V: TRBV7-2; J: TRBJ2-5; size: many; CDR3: CASSLWGRTRETQYF; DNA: TGTGCCAGCAGCTTATGGGGCCGGACGCGAGAGACCCAGTACTTC
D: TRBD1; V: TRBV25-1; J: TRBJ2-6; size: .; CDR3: CASSARDSPSGANVLTF; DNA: TGTGCCAGCAGTGCCCGGGACAGTCCCTCTGGGGCCAACGTCCTGACTTTC
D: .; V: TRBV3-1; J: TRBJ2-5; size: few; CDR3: CASSLEYQHPQETQYF; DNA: TGTGCCAGCAGCCTAGAATACCAACACCCTCAAGAGACCCAGTACTTC
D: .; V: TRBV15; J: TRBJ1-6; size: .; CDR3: CATSGFLNSPLHF; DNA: TGTGCCACCAGCGGGTTTCTTAATTCTCCCCTCCACTTT
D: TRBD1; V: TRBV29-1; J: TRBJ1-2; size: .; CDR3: CSALEGAGGYTF; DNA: TGCAGCGCCCTAGAGGGGGCTGGAGGCTACACCTTC
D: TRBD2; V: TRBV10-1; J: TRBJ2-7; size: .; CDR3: CASSRAGAVEQYF; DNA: TGCGCCAGCAGTCGAGCGGGAGCCGTCGAGCAGTACTTC
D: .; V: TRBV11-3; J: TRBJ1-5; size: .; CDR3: CASSSRGDVSNQPQHF; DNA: TGTGCCAGCAGCTCGAGGGGGGACGTTAGCAATCAGCCCCAGCATTTT
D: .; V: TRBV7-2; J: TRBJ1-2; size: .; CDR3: CASSLAASGRGYDYTF; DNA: TGTGCCAGCAGCTTAGCAGCTAGCGGGAGGGGCTACGACTACACCTTC
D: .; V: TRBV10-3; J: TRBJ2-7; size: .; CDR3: CAISVRDGSYEQYF; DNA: TGTGCCATCAGTGTGCGGGACGGGTCCTACGAGCAGTACTTC
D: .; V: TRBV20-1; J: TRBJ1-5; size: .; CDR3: CSARGGGSQPQHF; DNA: TGCAGTGCTAGGGGCGGGGGCAGTCAGCCCCAGCATTTT
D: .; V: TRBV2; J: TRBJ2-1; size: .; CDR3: CASGALGDEQFF; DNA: TGTGCCAGCGGGGCATTAGGGGATGAGCAGTTCTTC
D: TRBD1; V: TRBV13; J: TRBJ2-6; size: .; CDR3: CASSTGTGSGANVLTF; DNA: TGTGCCAGCAGCACCGGGACAGGGTCCGGGGCCAACGTCCTGACTTTC
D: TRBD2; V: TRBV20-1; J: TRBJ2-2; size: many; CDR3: CSARTERESFTGELFF; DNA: TGCAGTGCTAGAACGGAGCGGGAGTCGTTCACCGGGGAGCTGTTTTTT
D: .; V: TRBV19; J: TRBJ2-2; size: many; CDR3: CASERLPNTGELFF; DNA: TGTGCCAGTGAGCGACTTCCGAACACCGGGGAGCTGTTTTTT
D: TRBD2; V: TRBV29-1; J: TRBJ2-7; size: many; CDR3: CSVEASGRANEQYF; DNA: TGCAGCGTTGAGGCTAGCGGGAGGGCCAACGAGCAGTACTTC
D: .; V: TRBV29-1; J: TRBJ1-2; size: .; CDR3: CSVDVGYTF; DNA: TGCAGCGTTGACGTTGGCTACACCTTC
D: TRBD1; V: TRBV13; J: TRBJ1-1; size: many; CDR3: CASSLEWTGGYTEAFF; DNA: TGTGCCAGCAGCTTAGAGTGGACAGGGGGATACACTGAAGCTTTCTTT
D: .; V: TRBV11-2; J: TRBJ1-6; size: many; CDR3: CASSFLGGLNSPLHF; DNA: TGTGCCAGCAGCTTTTTGGGGGGGCTTAATTCACCCCTCCACTTT
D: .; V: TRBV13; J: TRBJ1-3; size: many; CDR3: CASRGADTIYF; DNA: TGTGCCAGCAGGGGTGCGGACACCATATATTTT
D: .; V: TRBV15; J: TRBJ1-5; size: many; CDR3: CATSRERYNQPQHF; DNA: TGTGCCACCAGCAGAGAACGGTACAATCAGCCCCAGCATTTT
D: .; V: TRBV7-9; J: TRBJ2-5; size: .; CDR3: CASSPRGRDQETQYF; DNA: TGTGCCAGCAGCCCCCGGGGTAGGGATCAAGAGACCCAGTACTTC
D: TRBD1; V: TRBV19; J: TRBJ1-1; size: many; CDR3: CASSNRGRYTEAFF; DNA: TGTGCCAGTAGTAACAGGGGGCGGTACACTGAAGCTTTCTTT
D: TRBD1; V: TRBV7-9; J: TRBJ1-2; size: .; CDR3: CASSGQGWDYGYTF; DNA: TGTGCCAGCAGTGGACAGGGATGGGACTATGGCTACACCTTC
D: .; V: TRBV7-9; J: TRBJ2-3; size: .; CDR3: CASSKLQGPSTDTQYF; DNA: TGTGCCAGCAGCAAACTTCAGGGGCCGAGCACAGATACGCAGTATTTT
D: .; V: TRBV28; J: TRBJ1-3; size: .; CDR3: CASSATGLYSSTIYF; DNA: TGTGCCAGCAGTGCGACGGGACTTTACTCCTCCACCATATATTTT
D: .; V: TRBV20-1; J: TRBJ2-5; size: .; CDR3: CSPYRGGSGGETQYF; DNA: TGCAGCCCTTACAGAGGGGGGTCAGGGGGTGAGACCCAGTACTTC
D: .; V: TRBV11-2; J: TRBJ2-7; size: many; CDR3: CASSLNPRDSAGEQYF; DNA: TGTGCCAGCAGCTTAAACCCTCGGGACTCCGCTGGCGAGCAGTACTTC
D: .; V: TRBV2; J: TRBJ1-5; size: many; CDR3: CASSDRLLQPQHF; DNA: TGTGCCAGCAGTGATAGGCTTTTACAGCCCCAGCATTTT
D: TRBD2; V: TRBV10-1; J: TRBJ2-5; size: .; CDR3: CASSPYRGLAGDKTQYF; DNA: TGCGCCAGCAGTCCGTACCGGGGACTAGCGGGAGATAAGACCCAGTACTTC
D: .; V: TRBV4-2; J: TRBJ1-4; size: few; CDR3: CASSQDGELFF; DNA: TGTGCCAGCAGCCAAGATGGGGAACTGTTTTTT
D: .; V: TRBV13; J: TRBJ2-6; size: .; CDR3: CASRRGTGANVLTF; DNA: TGTGCCAGCAGAAGAGGCACAGGGGCCAACGTCCTGACTTTC